The text below deals with one T cell receptor beta chain. Trimming left V 5 bases short and J 5 bases short, with 21 bases between. The CDR3 loop spans 16 amino acids. Looked up from germline, CDR1 is SGHRS and CDR2 is YFSETQ. This entry comes from a study of blood T cell repertoires in COVID-19. Study-wide context: From the United States, Italy and Spain came samples of acute and convalescent COVID-19.

Original processing notes: Researchers report that nucleated cell counts were estimated from reference gene primer amplification. The method was immunoSEQ multiplex PCR; TCRdb's version includes in-frame clones alone and lacks a portion of them. V and J calls plus clone size are reproduced from that table; the DNA served to infer D and trimming. Of about 300,000 clones listed, around 89% are singletons. Sequenced sample: peripheral blood. The J gene is TRBJ2-3, the V gene TRBV5-1; D may be TRBD2 (5 bases). This clonotype was sampled from a woman aged 50 to 65 with COVID-19, enrolled during active disease. The CDR3 here is CASSWGSAGRGDTQYF. CDR3 in DNA: TGCGCCAGCAGTTGGGGATCGGCGGGCCGCGGAGATACGCAGTATTTT.